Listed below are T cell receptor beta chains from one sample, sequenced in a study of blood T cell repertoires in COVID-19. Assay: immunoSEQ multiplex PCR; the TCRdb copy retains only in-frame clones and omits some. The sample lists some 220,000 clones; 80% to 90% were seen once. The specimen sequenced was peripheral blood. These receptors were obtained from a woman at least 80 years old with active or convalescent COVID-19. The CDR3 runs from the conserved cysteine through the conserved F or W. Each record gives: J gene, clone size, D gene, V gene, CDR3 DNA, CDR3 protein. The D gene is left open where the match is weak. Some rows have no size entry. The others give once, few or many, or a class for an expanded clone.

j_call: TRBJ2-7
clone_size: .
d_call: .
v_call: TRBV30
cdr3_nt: TGTGCCTGGGGGCTGACACCCTCCTACGAGCAGTACTTC
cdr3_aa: CAWGLTPSYEQYF

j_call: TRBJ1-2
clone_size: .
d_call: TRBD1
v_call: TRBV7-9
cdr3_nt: TGTGCCAGCCCGGGGGACAGGACTAACTATGGCTACACCTTC
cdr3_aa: CASPGDRTNYGYTF

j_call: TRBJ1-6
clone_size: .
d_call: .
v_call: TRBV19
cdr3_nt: TGTGCCAGTAGTATAAGGAGGGGACGGTATAATTCACCCCTCCACTTT
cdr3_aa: CASSIRRGRYNSPLHF

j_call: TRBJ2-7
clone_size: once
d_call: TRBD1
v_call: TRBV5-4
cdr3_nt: TGTGCCAGCAGCTTGGCTCGGCAGGGGGTCTACGAGCAGTACTTC
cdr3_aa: CASSLARQGVYEQYF

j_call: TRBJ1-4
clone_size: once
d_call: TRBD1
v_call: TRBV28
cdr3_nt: TGTGCCAGCAGTTTAAACAGGGGAGCAACTAATGAAAAACTGTTTTTT
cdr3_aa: CASSLNRGATNEKLFF

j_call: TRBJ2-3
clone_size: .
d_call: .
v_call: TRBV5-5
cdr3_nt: TGTGCCAGCAGCCCACGTTTTTGGGGGGAAGTGTCTCTAGATACGCAGTATTTT
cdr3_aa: CASSPRFWGEVSLDTQYF

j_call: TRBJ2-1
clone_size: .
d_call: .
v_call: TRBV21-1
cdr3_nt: TGTGCCAGCAGCCTTCAGACTAGCGCTAAAGACAATGAGCAGTTCTTC
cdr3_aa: CASSLQTSAKDNEQFF

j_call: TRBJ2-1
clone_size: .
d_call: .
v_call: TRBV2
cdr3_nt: TGTGCCAGTGCTGGTCTAGGGGGCAATGAGCAGTTCTTC
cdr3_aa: CASAGLGGNEQFF

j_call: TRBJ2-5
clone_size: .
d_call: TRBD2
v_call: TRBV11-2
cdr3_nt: TGTGCCAGCAGCCTCGGGACTAGCGGTACTGGAGAGACCCAGTACTTC
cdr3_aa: CASSLGTSGTGETQYF

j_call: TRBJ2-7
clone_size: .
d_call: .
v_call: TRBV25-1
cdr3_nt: TGTGCCAGCAGTGAATCGGGGCAGGGGTTTAGAGAGCAGTACTTC
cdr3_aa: CASSESGQGFREQYF

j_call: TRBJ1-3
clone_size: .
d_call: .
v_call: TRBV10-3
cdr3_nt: TGTGCCATCAGAGCCTTGATCTCTGGAAACACCATATATTTT
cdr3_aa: CAIRALISGNTIYF

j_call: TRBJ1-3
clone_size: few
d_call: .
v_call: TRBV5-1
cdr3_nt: TGCGCCAGCAGCTTGGCTTCTTCTGGAAACACCATATATTTT
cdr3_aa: CASSLASSGNTIYF

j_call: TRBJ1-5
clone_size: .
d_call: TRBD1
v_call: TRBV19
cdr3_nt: TGTGCCAGTAAACAGGACAGGGGGAGGCAGCCCCAGCATTTT
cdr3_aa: CASKQDRGRQPQHF

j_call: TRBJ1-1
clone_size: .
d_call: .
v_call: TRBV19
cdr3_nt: TGTGCCAGTAGTATGCAGGGAATCACTGAAGCTTTCTTT
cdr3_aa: CASSMQGITEAFF

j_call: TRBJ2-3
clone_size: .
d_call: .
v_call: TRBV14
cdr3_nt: TGTGCCAGCAGCCCAACCGGAGGGGGGGTCACAGATACGCAGTATTTT
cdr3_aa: CASSPTGGGVTDTQYF

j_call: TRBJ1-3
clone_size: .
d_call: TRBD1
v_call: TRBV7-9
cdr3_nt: TGTGCCAGCAGCTTAGACAGGGGCTCTGGAAACACCATATATTTT
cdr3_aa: CASSLDRGSGNTIYF

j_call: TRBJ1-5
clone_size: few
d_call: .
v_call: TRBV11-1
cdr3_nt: TGTGCCAGCAGCTTAGCGATTGCGGAGCCCCAGCATTTT
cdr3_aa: CASSLAIAEPQHF

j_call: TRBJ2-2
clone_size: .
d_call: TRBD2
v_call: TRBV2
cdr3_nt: TGTGCCGGGAAGCGGGAGTTCACCGGGGAGCTGTTTTTT
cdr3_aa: CAGKREFTGELFF

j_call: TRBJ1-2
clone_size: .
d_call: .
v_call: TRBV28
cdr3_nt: TGTGCCAGCAGTCCAAGGACTACCCGAGGTGACTACACCTTC
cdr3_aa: CASSPRTTRGDYTF

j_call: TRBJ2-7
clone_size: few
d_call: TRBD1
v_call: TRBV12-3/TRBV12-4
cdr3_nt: TGTGCCAGCAGACCGGACAGGGTTGGCGAGCAGTACTTC
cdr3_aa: CASRPDRVGEQYF

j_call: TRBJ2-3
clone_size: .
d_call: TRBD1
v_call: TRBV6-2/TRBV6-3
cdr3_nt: TGTGCCAGCAGTAAACGGGACAGGGGGAATTGGTTTAGCACAGATACGCAGTATTTT
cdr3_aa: CASSKRDRGNWFSTDTQYF

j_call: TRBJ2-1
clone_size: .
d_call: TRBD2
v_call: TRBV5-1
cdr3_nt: TGCGCCAGCAGCTTGTGGGGGACTAGCGGGGGCAATGAGCAGTTCTTC
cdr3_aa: CASSLWGTSGGNEQFF

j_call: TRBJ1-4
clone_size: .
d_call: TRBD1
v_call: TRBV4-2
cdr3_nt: TGTGCCAGCACCCCCGGAGGGGACAGGGAAGAAAAACTGTTTTTT
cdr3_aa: CASTPGGDREEKLFF

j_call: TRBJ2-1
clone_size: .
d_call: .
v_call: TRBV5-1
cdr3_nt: TGCGCCAGCAGTCCGCAGGGCCTAGTCGATGAGCAGTTCTTC
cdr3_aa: CASSPQGLVDEQFF

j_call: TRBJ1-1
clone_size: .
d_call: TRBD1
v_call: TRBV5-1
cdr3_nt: TGCGCCAGCAGCTCGGGACAGCCCGGCACTGAAGCTTTCTTT
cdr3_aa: CASSSGQPGTEAFF

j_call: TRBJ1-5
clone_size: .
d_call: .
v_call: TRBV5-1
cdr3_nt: TGCGCCAGCAGCTTGAGAGTAGATCAGCCCCAGCATTTT
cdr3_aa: CASSLRVDQPQHF

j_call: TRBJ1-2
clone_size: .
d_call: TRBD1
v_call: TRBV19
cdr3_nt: TGTGCCAGTAGCAAACAGGGGACAGGGCACTATGGCTACACCTTC
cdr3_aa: CASSKQGTGHYGYTF